The 28 T cell receptor beta chains presented below share a single source sample, sequenced in a study of blood T cell repertoires in COVID-19. The data were produced by immunoSEQ multiplex PCR, yet TCRdb's version contains in-frame clones alone and is incomplete. The sample holds about 160,000 clones, under 85% seen once. Input material: peripheral blood. The receptor source for this set is a man between 65 and 85 years old with acute or convalescent COVID-19.

The V call is TRBV28, the J call TRBJ2-7; 8 nucleotides align to TRBD1. The V segment lost 4 bases and the J segment 5 bases; nucleotides outside the gene matches: 10. The V gene's germline CDR1 is MDHEN and CDR2 SYDVKM. The CDR3 is made up of 15 amino acids. The CDR3 reads CASSSAGTGTHEQYF. The CDR3 DNA reads as TGTGCCAGCAGTTCGGCCGGGACAGGCACCCACGAGCAGTACTTC.

This CDR3 reads CASRYIQGANERERNGYTF. In nucleotides, the CDR3 is TGTGCCAGCAGGTATATACAGGGGGCGAATGAGCGAGAGAGGAATGGCTACACCTTC. The chain uses TRBV7-2 and TRBJ1-2; TRBD1 aligns across 9 bases. With 6 bases clipped from V and 6 bases from J, the junction kept 23 bases outside the gene matches. The CDR3 runs 19 residues. The germline CDR1 and CDR2 sequences are SGHTA and FQGNSA. Full variable domain (remainder filled in from reference TRBV7-2 and TRBJ1-2): GAGVSQSPSNKVTEKGKDVELRCDPISGHTALYWYRQSLGQGLEFLIYFQGNSAPDKSGLPSDRFSAERTGGSVSTLTIQRTQQEDSAVYLCASRYIQGANERERNGYTFGSGTRLTVV.

This clone was picked up a small number of times. V is TRBV12-3 or TRBV12-4 and J is TRBJ1-1; D might be TRBD1 (6 bases). The CDR3 has 13 residues. Trimming shortened V by 5 bases and J by 6 bases, and 13 bases separated the two germline ends. CDR3 sequence reads: CASSRQERAEAFF. Written as DNA, the CDR3 is TGTGCCAGCAGTAGACAGGAGAGGGCTGAAGCTTTCTTT.

The chain employs TRBV9 and TRBJ1-4; a possible D gene is TRBD1 (5 bases). V lost 0 bases, J lost 5 bases, and 11 bases lay in between. The CDR3 consists of 15 residues. Germline loops: CDR1 SGDLS, CDR2 YYNGEE. CDR3 nucleotide sequence: TGTGCCAGCAGCGTAGATCAGGGTGGGAATGAAAAACTGTTTTTT. Its translation is CASSVDQGGNEKLFF.

The chain recombines TRBV5-6 with TRBJ1-5, with D perhaps matching TRBD1 (6 bases). Germline V gives CDR1 SGHDT, CDR2 YYEEEE. V gave up 0 bases and J gave up 2 bases, with 12 bases separating them. The CDR3 length is 16 residues. The CDR3 sequence: CASSLGSGAGNQPQHF. For the CDR3, the DNA is TGTGCCAGCAGCTTGGGATCAGGGGCCGGCAATCAGCCCCAGCATTTT.

V is TRBV7-8 and J is TRBJ2-4; 7 positions agree with TRBD1. Germline trimming cut 0 bases from V and 1 base from J; bases unmatched to any gene: 3. Germline values: CDR1 SGHVS, CDR2 FQNEAQ. This CDR3 spans 16 amino acids. In DNA form, the CDR3 reads TGTGCCAGCAGCTTAGCACCACAGGGGGCCAAAAACATTCAGTACTTC. Protein: CASSLAPQGAKNIQYF.

This chain uses TRBV6-4 with TRBJ2-2, with a tentative D call TRBD2 (6 bases). CDR1 and CDR2 (germline): MRHNA, SNTAGT. There are 18 residues in the CDR3. V lost 5 bases and J lost 3, with 22 bases in between. The CDR3 DNA sequence: TGTGCCAGCAGTCCCCCTCGCCCGGGACGGGACTACACCGGGGAGCTGTTTTTT. Translated, it gives CASSPPRPGRDYTGELFF.

V usage is TRBV18 and J usage is TRBJ2-2; D not resolved. Between the trimmed V and J ends, which lost 3 bases and 0 bases, there was a span of 11 bases. From germline, CDR1 is KGHSH and CDR2 LQKENI. The CDR3 sequence is 16 residues long. The CDR3 loop reads CASSPTTVANTGELFF. The CDR3 nucleotides are TGTGCCAGCTCACCGACAACTGTAGCGAACACCGGGGAGCTGTTTTTT. Full variable domain (remainder filled in from reference TRBV18 and TRBJ2-2): NAGVMQNPRHLVRRRGQEARLRCSPMKGHSHVYWYRQLPEEGLKFMVYLQKENIIDESGMPKERFSAEFPKEGPSILRIQQVVRGDSAAYFCASSPTTVANTGELFFGEGSRLTVL.

This clone was counted a single time. V and J are TRBV6-5 and TRBJ1-1; 8 bases align to TRBD1. Trimming cost V 2 bases and J 8 bases; bases outside gene matches: 10. This CDR3 is 15 amino acids long. The germline V gene encodes CDR1 MNHEY and CDR2 SVGAGI. The CDR3 nucleotides are TGTGCCAGCAGTTACCGTAAACAGGGGGTGGTGGAAGCTTTCTTT. This translates into CASSYRKQGVVEAFF.

The CDR3: CASSPTNSGANVLTF. In DNA form, the CDR3 reads TGTGCCAGCTCACCGACTAACTCTGGGGCCAACGTCCTGACTTTC. V and J are TRBV18 and TRBJ2-6, with a tentative D call TRBD2 (5 bases). This CDR3 spans 15 amino acids. Germline V CDR1 and CDR2: KGHSH, LQKENI. The V end was cut by 3 bases, the J end by 0 bases, with 6 bases between.

In this sample, this clone turned up once. This sequence joins TRBV3-1 (or the pseudogene TRBV3-2) and TRBJ2-7; D unclear. This CDR3 comprises 14 residues. Trimming took 6 bases from V and 3 from J, leaving 15 bases between them. Germline CDR1 LGHDT, CDR2 YNNKEL (reference sequence). CDR3 amino acids: CASRLTERDYEQYF. The DNA for the CDR3 is TGTGCCAGCAGACTGACGGAGCGTGACTACGAGCAGTACTTC.

V is TRBV6-2 or TRBV6-3 and J is TRBJ1-6, with 8 bases lining up with TRBD1. The CDR3 runs 14 residues. Losses at the gene ends were 6 bases for V and 7 bases for J; bases not matched to a gene: 5. CDR1 MNHEY and CDR2 SVGEGT come from the germline V gene. The CDR3 bases are TGTGCCAGCAGCCGGACAGGGCTGAATTCACCCCTCCACTTT. Amino acid sequence: CASSRTGLNSPLHF.

The rearrangement links TRBV7-2 to TRBJ1-1, with a weak D call TRBD1 (6 bases). V was clipped by 4 bases and J by 0 bases, with 9 bases between them. The CDR3 spans 14 residues. Germline CDR1 reads SGHTA; CDR2 reads FQGNSA. The CDR3 protein is CASSSGQLNTEAFF. Here the CDR3 DNA reads TGTGCCAGCAGCTCCGGACAGCTGAACACTGAAGCTTTCTTT.

J is TRBJ1-3 and V is TRBV6-5, with unresolved D. Germline values: CDR1 MNHEY, CDR2 SVGAGI. V was pared by 6 bases and J by 0 bases, with 6 bases between. The length of the CDR3 is 13 residues. The CDR3 protein is CASRTHSGNTIYF. Here the CDR3 DNA reads TGTGCCAGCAGAACACACTCTGGAAACACCATATATTTT.

The genes are TRBV11-3 and TRBJ2-7; maybe TRBD1 (5 bases). Germline V gene lookup returns CDR1 SGHNT and CDR2 YENEEA. The CDR3 extends over 13 amino acids. V was pared by 5 bases and J by 4 bases, with 12 bases between. As DNA, the CDR3 is TGTGCCAGCAGCATTAGGACACCTTACGAGCAGTACTTC. Translating gives CASSIRTPYEQYF.

This clone was seen more than once but under ten times. V is TRBV12-3 or TRBV12-4 and J is TRBJ2-7; D unclear. The ends were cut back, 5 bases at V and 4 bases at J, with 9 bases in the middle. The CDR3 covers 12 residues. The CDR3 protein is CASSPSNYEQYF. For the CDR3, the DNA is TGTGCCAGCAGTCCGAGTAATTACGAGCAGTACTTC.

V usage is TRBV5-1 and J usage is TRBJ1-1, with no clear D. The CDR3 is 14 residues long. The germline gives CDR1 SGHRS, CDR2 YFSETQ. Trimming removed 3 bases from V and 8 bases from J, with 17 bases in between. The CDR3 DNA reads as TGCGCCAGCAGCTCTATGACCGACGGAGTAGAAGCTTTCTTT. Its translation: CASSSMTDGVEAFF.

The chain combines TRBV6-5 with TRBJ1-2, with TRBD1 as a possible D gene (6 bases). Germline V gene data show CDR1 as MNHEY and CDR2 as SVGAGI. This CDR3 comprises 15 residues. The V and J ends lost 4 bases and 6 bases respectively, with 18 bases between them. The DNA of the CDR3 is TGTGCCAGCAGTTGGAAATTACAGGGCGGCCATGGCTACACCTTC. It encodes CASSWKLQGGHGYTF.

The V gene is TRBV5-4, the J gene TRBJ2-7; 7 bases agree with TRBD2. With 4 bases clipped from V and 0 bases from J, the junction kept 10 bases outside the gene matches. The CDR3 totals 16 residues. The germline V gene has CDR1 SGHNT and CDR2 YYREEE (reference sequence). Here the CDR3 reads CASSPNLGTNSYEQYF. CDR3 nucleotides: TGTGCCAGCAGCCCGAACCTGGGGACTAACTCCTACGAGCAGTACTTC.

The chain carries TRBV20-1 and TRBJ2-7; weak D call: TRBD1 (5 bases). Trimming pared 6 bases from V and 3 bases from J, leaving 6 bases between. The CDR3 is 10 residues long. CDR1 DFQATT and CDR2 SNEGSKA come from the germline V gene (reference sequence). Here the CDR3 reads CSADSYEQYF. The CDR3 DNA reads as TGCAGTGCCGACAGCTACGAGCAGTACTTC.

The genes are TRBV11-2 and TRBJ1-1; D is undetermined. The CDR3 runs to 15 residues. Germline V lookup: CDR1 SGHAT, CDR2 FQNNGV. Deletions cut 3 bases from V and 1 base from J, with 12 bases between. The CDR3 DNA reads as TGTGCCAGCAGCTTTTCACGGGGTACGAACACTGAAGCTTTCTTT. Translated, it gives CASSFSRGTNTEAFF.

The rearrangement links TRBV2 to TRBJ1-2, with 7 bases lining up with TRBD1. The CDR3 covers 13 residues. Germline values: CDR1 SNHLY, CDR2 FYNNEI. V lost 2 bases and J lost 7; bases outside the gene matches: 4. The CDR3 reads CASSERTGSGYTF. In DNA, the CDR3 is TGTGCCAGCAGTGAAAGGACAGGATCTGGCTACACCTTC.

The chain is built from TRBV24-1 and TRBJ1-5, with D hard to call. V lost 2 bases to trimming and J lost 0 bases, with 10 bases between them. Germline loops: CDR1 KGHDR, CDR2 SFDVKD. The CDR3 is 16 residues long. CDR3 sequence (DNA): TGTGCCACCAGTGATTCTGGTCGGTATAGCAATCAGCCCCAGCATTTT. Translation gives CATSDSGRYSNQPQHF.

V and J are TRBV7-8 and TRBJ1-6, with D possibly being TRBD1 (6 bases). Looked up from germline, CDR1 is SGHVS and CDR2 is FQNEAQ. The V gene lost 0 bases and the J gene lost 8 bases, with 14 bases spanning the gap. The CDR3 is 16 amino acids. The CDR3 DNA is TGTGCCAGCAGCTTAGCGGAGACAGGAGTATATTCACCCCTCCACTTT. Its translation is CASSLAETGVYSPLHF.

The chain has TRBV10-3 and TRBJ1-5; 9 bases are a match to TRBD1. V lost 4 bases to trimming and J lost 1 base; unmatched junction nucleotides: 5. Germline-derived CDR1 and CDR2 are ENHRY and SYGVKD. The CDR3 loop spans 16 amino acids. CDR3 DNA: TGTGCCATCAGTGCACAGGGGGCGGGAAGCAATCAGCCCCAGCATTTT. Translation gives CAISAQGAGSNQPQHF.

The CDR3 spells CASSQGVTSGRNFFDTQYF. CDR3 coding DNA: TGTGCCAGCAGCCAAGGGGTGACTAGCGGGAGGAATTTTTTTGATACGCAGTATTTT. The V gene is TRBV14, the J gene TRBJ2-3; 13 positions match TRBD2. Germline trimming cut 1 base from V and 6 bases from J; bases unmatched to any gene: 13. The CDR3 totals 19 residues. Germline V CDR1 and CDR2: SGHDN, FVKESK.

This chain links TRBV2 with TRBJ1-2, with D hard to call. This CDR3 region has 12 residues. V was trimmed by 8 bases and J by 4 bases, leaving 11 bases between them. The germline gives CDR1 SNHLY, CDR2 FYNNEI. Here the CDR3 reads CASLDNLYGYTF. Here the CDR3 DNA reads TGTGCCAGCTTAGACAACCTCTATGGCTACACCTTC.

The rearrangement links TRBV5-1 to TRBJ2-7; TRBD1 matches 9 bases. Germline CDR1 is SGHRS and CDR2 is YFSETQ. CDR3 length equals 15 residues. Trimming took 3 bases from V and 1 from J; bases not matched to a gene: 5. CDR3 nucleotide sequence: TGCGCCAGCAGCTGGGGACAGGGCGTTTCCTACGAGCAGTACTTC. This encodes CASSWGQGVSYEQYF.